The 13 T cell receptor beta chains below come from one sample, sequenced in a study of blood T cell repertoires in COVID-19. Repertoires were generated with immunoSEQ multiplex PCR, while TCRdb's copy carries only in-frame clones and drops some. Altogether 180,000 or so clones are present, around 86% being singletons, with the ten largest covering 5.5% to 7.5%. The sequenced sample was peripheral blood. The source of these receptors is a middle-aged man with acute or convalescent COVID-19.

V is TRBV27 and J is TRBJ2-2; a weak D match, TRBD2 (5 bases). CDR1 MNHEY and CDR2 SMNVEV come from the germline V gene (reference sequence). The CDR3 has 12 amino acids. Trimming shortened V by 5 bases and J by 6 bases, and 7 bases separated the two germline ends. The CDR3 DNA follows: TGTGCCAGCAGTCACGGGGCCGGGGAGCTGTTTTTT. Protein sequence: CASSHGAGELFF.

The chain carries TRBV25-1 and TRBJ1-2; D is undetermined. Germline CDR1 reads MGHDK; CDR2 reads SYGVNS. Trimming removed 6 bases at V and 8 bases at J, with 13 bases between. CDR3 length: 12 amino acids. The CDR3 loop reads CASSEGLGGYTF. The DNA for the CDR3 is TGTGCCAGCAGCGAGGGCCTGGGCGGCTACACCTTC.

The CDR3 DNA reads TGTGCCAGTAGTATAGGACAGGGGATAGGCTATGGCTACACCTTC. Its protein is CASSIGQGIGYGYTF. The chain recombines TRBV19 with TRBJ1-2; 8 bases are a match to TRBD1. Germline-derived CDR1 and CDR2 are LNHDA and SQIVND (reference sequence). J lost 4 bases, V lost 1 base, and 5 bases had no gene match. CDR3 length: 15 amino acids.

The gene calls are TRBV28 and TRBJ1-4, with a weak D call TRBD1 (5 bases). Germline values: CDR1 MDHEN, CDR2 SYDVKM. Trimming removed 2 bases at V and 7 bases at J, with 11 bases between. The CDR3 spans 14 residues. CDR3 nucleotide sequence: TGTGCCAGCAGTTTAGCAGGGATGGGTGAAAAACTGTTTTTT. Translating it yields CASSLAGMGEKLFF.

A few counts support this clone. The V call is TRBV5-8, the J call TRBJ2-5; the match to TRBD1 covers 10 bases. Per the germline V gene, CDR1 is SGHTS and CDR2 is YDEGEE. CDR3 length equals 15 residues. V lost 4 bases and J lost 5; bases outside the gene matches: 8. The CDR3 is CASSHGTGAPETQYF. CDR3 sequence (DNA): TGTGCCAGCAGCCACGGGACAGGGGCCCCGGAGACCCAGTACTTC.

The rearrangement joins TRBV28 to TRBJ1-1, with 9 bases matching TRBD1. The junction had 11 bases not matched to a gene; V was cut back by 5 bases and J by 4 bases. The CDR3 has 16 residues. Germline-derived CDR1 and CDR2 are MDHEN and SYDVKM. The CDR3 sequence: CASSPASETGGTEAFF. The CDR3 coding sequence is TGTGCCAGCAGTCCCGCATCGGAGACAGGGGGCACTGAAGCTTTCTTT.

This chain uses TRBV6-5 with TRBJ2-2, with a weak D call TRBD1 (5 bases). V was pared by 8 bases and J by 4 bases, with 14 bases between. The CDR3 is 14 residues long. Germline CDR1 MNHEY, CDR2 SVGAGI. The CDR3 nucleotides read TGTGCCAGCTTGTGGGGCAGTGGCACCGGGGAGCTGTTTTTT. Translating gives CASLWGSGTGELFF.

This clone came up a few times. This chain joins TRBV11-2 and TRBJ1-2; D is undetermined. The CDR3 spans 18 residues. The germline V gene has CDR1 SGHAT and CDR2 FQNNGV. Between the trimmed V and J ends, which lost 4 bases and 2 bases, there was a span of 23 bases. CDR3 residues: CASSSPANRRLRNYGYTF. As DNA, the CDR3 is TGTGCCAGCAGCTCCCCAGCTAACCGAAGACTGCGAAACTATGGCTACACCTTC.

V is TRBV4-1 and J is TRBJ1-4, with a weak D call TRBD1 (5 bases). V was pared by 1 base and J by 3 bases, with 15 bases between. Germline V gene sequence: CDR1 MGHRA, CDR2 YSYEKL. The length of the CDR3 is 17 residues. The CDR3 here is CASSQGLLGGANEKLFF. CDR3 sequence (DNA): TGCGCCAGCAGCCAAGGGCTCTTGGGGGGGGCTAATGAAAAACTGTTTTTT.

The chain has TRBV19 and TRBJ2-1; tentatively, D is TRBD2 (6 bases). Trimming shortened V by 6 bases and J by 4 bases, and 10 bases separated the two germline ends. The CDR3 contains 13 residues. CDR1 and CDR2 from the germline V gene are LNHDA and SQIVND (reference sequence). CDR3 DNA: TGTGCCAGTAGAAATGGGGGGTACAATGAGCAGTTCTTC. Residues: CASRNGGYNEQFF.

This sequence joins TRBV3-1 (or the pseudogene TRBV3-2) and TRBJ2-3; 12 bases are a match to TRBD2. The ends lost 2 bases at V and 4 bases at J; junction bases unmatched: 4. The CDR3 extends over 16 amino acids. From germline, CDR1 is LGHDT and CDR2 YNNKEL (reference sequence). CDR3 coding DNA: TGTGCCAGCAGCCAACTAGCGGGGGGGTTTGCAGATACGCAGTATTTT. Encoded protein: CASSQLAGGFADTQYF.

This chain links TRBV5-1 with TRBJ2-7, with 7 bases that match TRBD2. Germline CDR1 and CDR2: SGHRS and YFSETQ. The trim removed 6 bases at V and 3 bases at J, leaving 9 bases unmatched. The CDR3 sequence is 14 residues long. CDR3 protein: CASKLGGGVYEQYF. CDR3 DNA sequence: TGCGCCAGCAAGTTAGGCGGGGGTGTCTACGAGCAGTACTTC.

This chain uses TRBV7-6 with TRBJ2-2, with a possible D match to TRBD2 (6 bases). V was pared by 1 base and J by 2 bases, with 11 bases between. CDR3 length: 16 amino acids. Germline lookup yields CDR1 SGHVS and CDR2 FNYEAQ. CDR3 protein: CASSLVLGLNTGELFF. The CDR3 nucleotides read TGTGCCAGCAGCTTAGTTTTGGGACTTAACACCGGGGAGCTGTTTTTT.